These T cell receptor beta chains were read from a single sample in a study of CD8+CD57+ T cells in acquired aplastic anemia. MiXCR was run by TCRdb on the reads, yielding one entry per CDR3 protein. The sample contains hundreds of thousands of distinct CDR3 sequences, 55% to 75% of which appear only once. Sequences were obtained from sorted CD4+, CD8+, or CD8+CD57+ T cells (not recorded which) from PBMCs. The receptors shown here come from a human donor in good health, serving as a control. The CDR3 runs from the conserved cysteine through the conserved F or W. The D gene is left open where the match is weak. Size is omitted from some rows. Given values are once, few, many or a class for expanded clones.

TRBJ2-7 | . | TRBV20-1 | . | TGCAGTGCTGGACACTGGAGAAATGGCTACGAGCAGTACTTC | CSAGHWRNGYEQYF
TRBJ2-7 | . | TRBV7-8 | . | TGTGCCAGCAGCTTGACGGTGCTAGGATACCGGCAGCAGTTC | CASSLTVLGYRQQF
TRBJ1-3 | many | TRBV9 | . | TGTGCCAGCAGCGTAGGAGGTAGGGGCTCTGGAAACACCATATATTTT | CASSVGGRGSGNTIYF
TRBJ1-1 | . | TRBV9 | . | TGTGCCAGCAGCGAGAGCCTAAACACTGAAGCTTTCTCTTTCTTT | CASSESLNTEAFSFF
TRBJ1-3 | . | TRBV9 | . | TGTGCCAGCAGCGTCGGATTGGGGGCGCATGGAAACACCATATATTTT | CASSVGLGAHGNTIYF
TRBJ1-2 | . | TRBV7-2 | . | TGTGCCAGCAGCCCAACGGTAGTTGTGCGGCGGGGGATCTTC | CASSPTVVVRRGIF
TRBJ2-7 | many | TRBV6-2/TRBV6-3 | TRBD1 | TGTGCCAGCAGGGGGGACAGGGGTTACTACGAGCAGTACTTC | CASRGDRGYYEQYF
TRBJ2-7 | . | TRBV20-1 | . | TGCAGCGCTAGAGCGACAGGCGACAATGCCGGCGAGCAGTACTTC | CSARATGDNAGEQYF
TRBJ1-4 | many | TRBV20-1 | . | TGCAGTGCTAGTCGGGCAGCGGGTGGAGAAAAACTGTTTTTT | CSASRAAGGEKLFF
TRBJ1-6 | . | TRBV5-4 | . | TGTGCCAGCACCAAAGGGGGGGGTTCACCCCTCCACTTT | CASTKGGGSPLHF
TRBJ1-6 | . | TRBV12-3/TRBV12-4 | TRBD1 | TGTGCCAGCAGCCCTCGACAGGGGAGACCCCTCCACTTT | CASSPRQGRPLHF
TRBJ2-3 | many | TRBV4-3 | TRBD2 | TGCGCCAGCAGCCCGCACCGGGAGGAGAGCACAGATACGCAGTATTTT | CASSPHREESTDTQYF
TRBJ2-1 | . | TRBV20-1 | . | TGCAGTGCTGAGCAAAGACGGTTCGCTGGGCAGTTCTTC | CSAEQRRFAGQFF
TRBJ2-1 | . | TRBV10-1 | . | TGCGGCAGTAGTGAAGGCCCCAATGAACAGTTCTTC | CGSSEGPNEQFF
TRBJ1-3 | . | TRBV7-6 | . | TGTGCCAGCAGCTTAGACGGGAGCGAGTCTGGAATCAGGATATATTTT | CASSLDGSESGIRIYF
TRBJ1-1 | . | TRBV2 | . | TGTGCCAGCGGCCGGATCGGCACAACCCTCCTCTTT | CASGRIGTTLLF
TRBJ2-7 | . | TRBV7-9 | TRBD2 | TGTGCCAGCAGCTATAGCGGGGGGTCCTCTTACGACAAGTACTTC | CASSYSGGSSYDKYF
TRBJ2-1 | . | TRBV20-1 | . | TGCAGTGCTTCCCCGGCCCTCGAACACTGGCGTGAGCAGTTCTTC | CSASPALEHWREQFF
TRBJ1-4 | many | TRBV7-2 | . | TGTGCCAGCAGCTTTCCAGGGGCGGGAGAAAAACTGTTTTTT | CASSFPGAGEKLFF
TRBJ2-1 | . | TRBV7-2 | . | TGTGCCAGCAGCTTAACTGTGGGGGAGCCGTTCTTT | CASSLTVGEPFF
TRBJ2-7 | . | TRBV7-9 | TRBD2 | TGTGCCAGCAGCCTAACTGGGGCTAGCGGGGGCGGTGAGCAGTACTTC | CASSLTGASGGGEQYF
TRBJ2-1 | . | TRBV20-1 | . | TGCAGTGCTAGCCGAGGGTTGTACAATGAGCAGTTCTTC | CSASRGLYNEQFF
TRBJ1-4 | . | TRBV25-1 | TRBD1 | TGTGCCAGCAGTAAAAAACAGGGGGCCGGGGAAAAACTGCTTTTT | CASSKKQGAGEKLLF
TRBJ1-1 | . | TRBV7-6 | . | TGTGCCAGCAGCTTCCGACGCGGCGCTGCAGATTACTTC | CASSFRRGAADYF
TRBJ1-2 | . | TRBV25-1 | . | TGTGCCAGCAGAAGTCTGGTCTATGGCTACACCTTC | CASRSLVYGYTF
TRBJ1-2 | . | TRBV7-2 | . | TGTGCCAGCAGGTTACAGGGTGCAAGCTACGGCTACTACTTC | CASRLQGASYGYYF